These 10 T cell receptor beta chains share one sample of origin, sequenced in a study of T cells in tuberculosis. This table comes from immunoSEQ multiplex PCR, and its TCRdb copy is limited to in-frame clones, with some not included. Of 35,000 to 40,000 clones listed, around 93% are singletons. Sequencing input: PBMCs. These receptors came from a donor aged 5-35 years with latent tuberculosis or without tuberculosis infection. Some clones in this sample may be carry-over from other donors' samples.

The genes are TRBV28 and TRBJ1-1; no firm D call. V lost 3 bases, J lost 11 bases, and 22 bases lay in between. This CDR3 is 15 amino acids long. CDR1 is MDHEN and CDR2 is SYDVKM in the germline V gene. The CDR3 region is CASSFPEKQDWVAFF. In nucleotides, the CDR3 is TGTGCCAGCAGTTTCCCTGAGAAGCAGGACTGGGTGGCTTTCTTT.

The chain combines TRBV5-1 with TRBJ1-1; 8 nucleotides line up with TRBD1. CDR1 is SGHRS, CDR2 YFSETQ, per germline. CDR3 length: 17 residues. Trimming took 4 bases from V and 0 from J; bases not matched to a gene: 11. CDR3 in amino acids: CASSPGTGPDLNTEAFF. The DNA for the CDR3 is TGCGCCAGCAGCCCCGGGACAGGACCCGACCTGAACACTGAAGCTTTCTTT.

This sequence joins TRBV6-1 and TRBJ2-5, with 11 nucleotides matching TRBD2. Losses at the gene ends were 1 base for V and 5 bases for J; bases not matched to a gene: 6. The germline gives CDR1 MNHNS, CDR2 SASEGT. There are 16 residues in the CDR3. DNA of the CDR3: TGTGCCAGCAGTGAAGAGATAGCGGGGGGGCCGGAGACCCAGTACTTC. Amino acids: CASSEEIAGGPETQYF.

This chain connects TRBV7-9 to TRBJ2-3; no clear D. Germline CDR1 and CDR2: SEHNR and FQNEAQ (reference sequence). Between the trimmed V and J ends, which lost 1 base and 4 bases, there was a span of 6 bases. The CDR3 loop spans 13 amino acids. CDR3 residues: CASSLGAPDTQYF. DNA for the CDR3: TGTGCCAGCAGCTTAGGGGCTCCAGATACGCAGTATTTT.

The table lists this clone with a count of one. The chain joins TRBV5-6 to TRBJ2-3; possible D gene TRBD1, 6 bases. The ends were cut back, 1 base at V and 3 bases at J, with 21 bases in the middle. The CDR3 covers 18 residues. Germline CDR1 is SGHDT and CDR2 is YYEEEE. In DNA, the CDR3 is TGTGCCAGCAGCTTGTGGGAAACGACAGGAGGAGCGACAGATACGCAGTATTTT. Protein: CASSLWETTGGATDTQYF.

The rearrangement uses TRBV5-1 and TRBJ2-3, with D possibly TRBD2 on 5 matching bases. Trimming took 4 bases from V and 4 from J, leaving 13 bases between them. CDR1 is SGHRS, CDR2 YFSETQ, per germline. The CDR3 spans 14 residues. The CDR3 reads CASSGGLRADTQYF. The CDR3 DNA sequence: TGCGCCAGCAGCGGCGGACTGCGGGCAGATACGCAGTATTTT. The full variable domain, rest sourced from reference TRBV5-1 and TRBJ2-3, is KAGVTQTPRYLIKTRGQQVTLSCSPISGHRSVSWYQQTPGQGLQFLFEYFSETQRNKGNFPGRFSGRQFSNSRSEMNVSTLELGDSALYLCASSGGLRADTQYFGPGTRLTVL.

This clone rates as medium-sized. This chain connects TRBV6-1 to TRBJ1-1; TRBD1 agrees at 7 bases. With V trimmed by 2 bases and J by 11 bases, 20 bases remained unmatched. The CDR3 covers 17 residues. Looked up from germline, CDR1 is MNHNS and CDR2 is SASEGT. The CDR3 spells CASSERWGQSQRKNAFF. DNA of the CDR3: TGTGCCAGCAGTGAAAGGTGGGGACAGTCCCAGCGAAAGAACGCTTTCTTT.

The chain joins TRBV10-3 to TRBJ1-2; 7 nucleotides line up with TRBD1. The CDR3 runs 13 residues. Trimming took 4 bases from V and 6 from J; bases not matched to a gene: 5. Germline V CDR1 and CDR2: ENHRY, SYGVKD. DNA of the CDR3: TGTGCCATCAGTGGGGGACAGAATCATGGCTACACCTTC. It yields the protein CAISGGQNHGYTF.

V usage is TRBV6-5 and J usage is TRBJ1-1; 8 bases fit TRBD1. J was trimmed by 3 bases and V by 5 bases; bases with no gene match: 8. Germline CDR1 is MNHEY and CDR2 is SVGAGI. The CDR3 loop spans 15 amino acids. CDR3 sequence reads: CASSKSGGEDTEAFF. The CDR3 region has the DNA TGTGCCAGCAGTAAATCAGGGGGCGAGGACACTGAAGCTTTCTTT.

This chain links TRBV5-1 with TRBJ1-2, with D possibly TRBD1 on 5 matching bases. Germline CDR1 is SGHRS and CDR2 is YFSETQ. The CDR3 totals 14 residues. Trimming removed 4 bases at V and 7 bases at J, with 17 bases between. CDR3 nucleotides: TGCGCCAGCAGCCCCAGGGTGGCAAGGAGTGGCTACACCTTC. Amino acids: CASSPRVARSGYTF.